This passage covers 23 T cell receptor beta chains from one sample sequenced in a study of cytomegalovirus exposure and HLA in healthy donors. Assay: immunoSEQ multiplex PCR; the TCRdb copy retains only in-frame clones and omits some. Here the sample spans some 170,000 clones, just under 85% being singletons. The sequenced sample consisted of PBMCs. Source of these receptors: a man aged 25 to 40 in good health and CMV-seropositive.

The chain links TRBV29-1 to TRBJ2-7; perhaps TRBD1 as D (7 bases). The CDR3 has 13 residues. With 6 bases removed from V and 7 bases from J, the gap between germline ends came to 19 bases. CDR1 and CDR2 from the germline V gene are SQVTM and ANQGSEA. CDR3 residues: CSVDTGARGEQYF. As DNA, the CDR3 is TGCAGCGTGGACACAGGGGCCCGGGGGGAGCAGTACTTC.

This clone was counted once. The gene calls are TRBV7-6 and TRBJ1-3; 7 bases are a match to TRBD1. V was pared by 7 bases and J by 2 bases, with 8 bases of the junction left unmatched. The CDR3 totals 15 residues. Germline V lookup: CDR1 SGHVS, CDR2 FNYEAQ. The CDR3: CASNPTGHPGNTIYF. The CDR3 DNA follows: TGTGCCAGCAACCCGACAGGGCACCCTGGAAACACCATATATTTT.

V usage is TRBV19 and J usage is TRBJ1-2; D possibly corresponds to TRBD1 (5 bases). The CDR3 covers 17 residues. Germline CDR1 reads LNHDA; CDR2 reads SQIVND (reference sequence). Trimming stripped 7 bases from V and 5 bases from J, with 26 bases between. The CDR3 bases are TGTGCCAGTACCCAACAGATCGGGGGTCCGGGGTCGTATGGCTACACCTTC. Protein: CASTQQIGGPGSYGYTF.

The V gene is TRBV2, the J gene TRBJ2-4; the match to TRBD2 covers 10 bases. The CDR3 is made up of 16 amino acids. The V gene's germline CDR1 is SNHLY and CDR2 FYNNEI. Losses at the gene ends were 4 bases for V and 10 bases for J; bases not matched to a gene: 13. CDR3 protein: CASSASSGGADRIQYF. The CDR3 bases are TGTGCCAGCAGTGCGTCTAGCGGGGGTGCCGACCGTATTCAGTACTTC.

The V gene is TRBV28, the J gene TRBJ2-7; 8 nucleotides match TRBD1. The CDR3 spans 14 residues. The ends lost 5 bases at V and 4 bases at J; junction bases unmatched: 7. Germline V gives CDR1 MDHEN, CDR2 SYDVKM. This CDR3 reads CASSHGQGPYEQYF. The CDR3 nucleotides are TGTGCCAGCAGTCACGGACAGGGTCCGTACGAGCAGTACTTC.

The CDR3 region is CASSLQGGTGNTIYF. The DNA for the CDR3 is TGTGCCAGCAGCTTACAGGGAGGGACTGGAAACACCATATATTTT. The chain has TRBV5-4 and TRBJ1-3, with D perhaps TRBD1 (6 bases). This CDR3 has 15 amino acids. V was pared by 2 bases and J by 2 bases, with 11 bases between. The germline V gene has CDR1 SGHNT and CDR2 YYREEE (reference sequence).

This clone occurred a few times. V gene TRBV4-2 combines with J gene TRBJ2-5; TRBD2 agrees at 14 bases. V dropped 8 bases and J dropped 6; count of bases not matched to a gene: 5. CDR3 length equals 14 residues. Germline V gene lookup returns CDR1 LGHNA and CDR2 YNFKEQ. The CDR3 reads CASAGTSGGQTQYF. The CDR3 coding sequence is TGTGCCAGCGCGGGGACTAGCGGGGGCCAGACCCAGTACTTC.

This clone occurred once. The V and J genes are TRBV29-1 and TRBJ2-2, with D possibly being TRBD1 (6 bases). CDR1 is SQVTM, CDR2 ANQGSEA, per germline. The CDR3 covers 15 residues. Trimming stripped 1 base from V and 3 bases from J, with 12 bases between. In nucleotides, the CDR3 is TGCAGCGTTGAAGGAGGGGACACGGACACCGGGGAGCTGTTTTTT. It is translated as CSVEGGDTDTGELFF.

This clone occurred once. The chain combines TRBV5-6 with TRBJ1-2; 8 positions match TRBD1. The germline V gene encodes CDR1 SGHDT and CDR2 YYEEEE. Unmatched junction bases numbered 4, after V lost 3 bases and J lost 3 bases. The length of the CDR3 is 14 residues. The CDR3 spells CASSYQTGDYGYTF. CDR3 DNA: TGTGCCAGCAGCTACCAGACAGGGGACTATGGCTACACCTTC.

The J gene is TRBJ2-1, the V gene TRBV7-2, with 9 bases lining up with TRBD2. Germline CDR1 and CDR2: SGHTA and FQGNSA. The length of the CDR3 is 17 residues. V lost 6 bases, J lost 7 bases, and 16 bases stayed unmatched. In DNA, the CDR3 is TGTGCCAGCAGTTCGAGCGGGGGGCCTCGGGTCAGGAATGAGCAGTTCTTC. Amino acids: CASSSSGGPRVRNEQFF. Complete variable domain (other parts from reference TRBV7-2 and TRBJ2-1): GAGVSQSPSNKVTEKGKDVELRCDPISGHTALYWYRQSLGQGLEFLIYFQGNSAPDKSGLPSDRFSAERTGGSVSTLTIQRTQQEDSAVYLCASSSSGGPRVRNEQFFGPGTRLTVL.

This chain connects TRBV4-1 to TRBJ1-6; no clear D gene. This CDR3 region has 15 residues. The V gene's germline CDR1 is MGHRA and CDR2 YSYEKL. Trimming stripped 1 base from V and 6 bases from J, with 10 bases between. CDR3: CASSQVNSPNSPLHF. CDR3 nucleotide sequence: TGCGCCAGCAGCCAAGTCAATTCCCCTAATTCACCCCTCCACTTT.

The chain has TRBV5-4 and TRBJ1-5, with D unresolved. The CDR3 loop spans 15 amino acids. Trimming left V 0 bases short and J 2 bases short, with 9 bases between. The germline CDR1 and CDR2 sequences are SGHNT and YYREEE (reference sequence). The CDR3 nucleotides are TGTGCCAGCAGCTTGGCCGGGGTAGGCAATCAGCCCCAGCATTTT. It specifies CASSLAGVGNQPQHF.

The chain joins TRBV5-4 to TRBJ2-5, with 10 bases identical to TRBD1. Germline V CDR1 and CDR2: SGHNT, YYREEE (reference sequence). The CDR3 loop spans 15 amino acids. After removal of 2 bases from V and 3 bases from J, the junction contained 4 bases not matched to a gene. The CDR3 sequence: CASSFPDRGKETQYF. CDR3 DNA sequence: TGTGCCAGCAGCTTCCCGGACAGGGGGAAAGAGACCCAGTACTTC.

This chain's CDR3 is CASSFTGFTDTQYF. In DNA form, the CDR3 reads TGTGCCAGCAGTTTCACAGGGTTCACAGATACGCAGTATTTT. The chain recombines TRBV7-3 with TRBJ2-3, with TRBD1 as a possible D gene (6 bases). Trimming left V 6 bases short and J 2 bases short, with 12 bases between. The CDR3 is made up of 14 amino acids. CDR1 is SGHTA and CDR2 is FQGTGA in the germline V gene.

V is TRBV19 and J is TRBJ2-1, with 9 bases that match TRBD1. This CDR3 comprises 15 residues. Germline trimming cut 4 bases from V and 4 bases from J; bases unmatched to any gene: 5. CDR1 is LNHDA, CDR2 SQIVND, per germline (reference sequence). In nucleotides, the CDR3 is TGTGCCAGTAGTACCGGGACAGGGATGTACAATGAGCAGTTCTTC. Encoded protein: CASSTGTGMYNEQFF.

This rearrangement joins TRBV27 to TRBJ2-1; 9 bases agree with TRBD1. CDR3 size: 14 residues. Trimming removed 3 bases from V and 6 bases from J; junction bases left unmatched: 3. Per the germline V gene, CDR1 is MNHEY and CDR2 is SMNVEV (reference sequence). CDR3 amino acids: CASSFSDRGNEQFF. The CDR3 region has the DNA TGTGCCAGCAGTTTCTCGGACAGGGGCAATGAGCAGTTCTTC.

The table lists this clone with many counts. The gene calls are TRBV7-2 and TRBJ2-7; TRBD1 agrees at 9 bases. Germline trimming cut 0 bases from V and 3 bases from J; bases unmatched to any gene: 3. This CDR3 is built from 15 residues. Germline CDR1 reads SGHTA; CDR2 reads FQGNSA. Written as DNA, the CDR3 is TGTGCCAGCAGCTTAGCGGGACAGGGAGGCTACGAGCAGTACTTC. This codes for CASSLAGQGGYEQYF.

V usage is TRBV19 and J usage is TRBJ1-1; 10 bases match TRBD1. With V trimmed by 5 bases and J by 3 bases, 6 bases remained unmatched. The CDR3 covers 15 residues. Germline CDR1 is LNHDA and CDR2 is SQIVND (reference sequence). The CDR3 coding sequence is TGTGCCAGTAGTTTGGGACAGGGGAGAGACACTGAAGCTTTCTTT. It translates to CASSLGQGRDTEAFF.

The chain carries TRBV30 and TRBJ1-2; possibly TRBD1 for D (6 bases). The CDR3 is 13 amino acids. Per the germline V gene, CDR1 is GTSNPN and CDR2 is SVGIG (reference sequence). Trimming took off 4 bases at V and 1 base at J, with 10 bases between the two ends. The chain's CDR3 is CAWTRTVNYGYTF. In DNA form, the CDR3 reads TGTGCCTGGACCAGGACAGTTAACTATGGCTACACCTTC. The full variable domain, with the rest looked up from reference TRBV30 and TRBJ1-2, is SQTIHQWPATLVQPVGSPLSLECTVEGTSNPNLYWYRQAAGRGLQLLFYSVGIGQISSEVPQNLSASRPQDRQFILSSKKLLLSDSGFYLCAWTRTVNYGYTFGSGTRLTVV.

The CDR3 reads CASSQVIFLGQDTGELFF. As DNA, the CDR3 is TGCGCCAGCAGCCAAGTCATATTTTTGGGTCAGGACACCGGGGAGCTGTTTTTT. The V and J genes are TRBV4-3 and TRBJ2-2; no reliable D call. This CDR3 region has 18 residues. CDR1 and CDR2 (germline): LGHNA, YSLEER. Trimming took off 1 base at V and 3 bases at J, with 18 bases between the two ends.

The CDR3 DNA reads as TGTGCCAGCAGTGGGACAGGGGCCTTCTACGCACATTCACCCCTCCACTTT. This encodes CASSGTGAFYAHSPLHF. The chain uses TRBV7-2 and TRBJ1-6, with 10 bases matching TRBD1. The CDR3 is made up of 17 amino acids. The germline V gene encodes CDR1 SGHTA and CDR2 FQGNSA. Trimming cost V 6 bases and J 8 bases; bases outside gene matches: 13.

The genes are TRBV15 and TRBJ2-4; tentatively, D is TRBD1 (6 bases). The length of the CDR3 is 14 residues. Trimming took off 4 bases at V and 2 bases at J, with 9 bases between the two ends. CDR1 LNHNV and CDR2 YYDKDF come from the germline V gene (reference sequence). DNA for the CDR3: TGTGCCACCAGCACCGGGACAACCAAAAACATTCAGTACTTC. Translated, it gives CATSTGTTKNIQYF.

V usage is TRBV6-5 and J usage is TRBJ2-2; perhaps TRBD2 as D (5 bases). There are 16 residues in the CDR3. Germline loops: CDR1 MNHEY, CDR2 SVGAGI. V was trimmed by 3 bases and J by 2 bases, leaving 13 bases between them. This chain's CDR3 is CASSYGSGSNTGELFF. In nucleotides, the CDR3 is TGTGCCAGCAGTTATGGGTCGGGGTCCAACACCGGGGAGCTGTTTTTT.